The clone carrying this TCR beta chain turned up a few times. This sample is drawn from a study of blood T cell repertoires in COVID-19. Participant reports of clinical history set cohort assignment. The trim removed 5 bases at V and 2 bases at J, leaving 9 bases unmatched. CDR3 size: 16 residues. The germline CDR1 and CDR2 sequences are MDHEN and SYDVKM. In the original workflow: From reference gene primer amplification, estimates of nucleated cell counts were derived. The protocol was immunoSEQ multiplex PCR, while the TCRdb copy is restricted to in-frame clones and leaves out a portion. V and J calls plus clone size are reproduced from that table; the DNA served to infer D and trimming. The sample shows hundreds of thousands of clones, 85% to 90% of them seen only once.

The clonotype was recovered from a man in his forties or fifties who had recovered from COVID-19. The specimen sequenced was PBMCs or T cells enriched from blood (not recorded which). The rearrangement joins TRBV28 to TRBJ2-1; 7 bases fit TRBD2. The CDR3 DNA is TGTGCCAGCAGTCCACCGGGGCTAGCGGCCTACAATGAGCAGTTCTTC. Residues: CASSPPGLAAYNEQFF.